Shown below are 13 T cell receptor beta chains from a single sample sequenced in a study of blood T cell repertoires in COVID-19. Here immunoSEQ multiplex PCR was the method, and the copy in TCRdb shows in-frame clones only, minus some. The profile shows around 280,000 clones, around 90% of them singletons. Sample: PBMCs or T cells enriched from blood (not recorded which). The origin of the receptors is a woman under 30 with acute COVID-19.

This chain joins TRBV6-5 and TRBJ2-7; possible D gene TRBD2, 5 bases. With 2 bases removed from V and 2 bases from J, the gap between germline ends came to 16 bases. Germline lookup yields CDR1 MNHEY and CDR2 SVGAGI. The CDR3 sequence is 16 residues long. As DNA, the CDR3 is TGTGCCAGCAGTTACCCAGCGCTGGGAGATCCCTACGAGCAGTACTTC. Protein sequence: CASSYPALGDPYEQYF.

The V and J genes are TRBV18 and TRBJ2-1; no firm D call. This CDR3 region has 13 residues. Germline CDR1 KGHSH, CDR2 LQKENI. The V and J ends lost 3 bases and 4 bases respectively, with 7 bases between them. The CDR3 DNA is TGTGCCAGCTCACCCCAAACATACAATGAGCAGTTCTTC. This translates into CASSPQTYNEQFF. Complete variable domain (other parts from reference TRBV18 and TRBJ2-1): NAGVMQNPRHLVRRRGQEARLRCSPMKGHSHVYWYRQLPEEGLKFMVYLQKENIIDESGMPKERFSAEFPKEGPSILRIQQVVRGDSAAYFCASSPQTYNEQFFGPGTRLTVL.

The rearrangement links TRBV6-2 or TRBV6-3 to TRBJ2-1; D not resolved. Looked up from germline, CDR1 is MNHEY and CDR2 is SVGEGT. The V and J ends lost 5 bases and 4 bases respectively, with 12 bases between them. The CDR3 is 14 residues long. The CDR3 coding sequence is TGTGCCAGCAGTCTCAGCGCGGAATACAATGAGCAGTTCTTC. It is translated as CASSLSAEYNEQFF.

The V call is TRBV28, the J call TRBJ1-4; unclear D gene. The germline gives CDR1 MDHEN, CDR2 SYDVKM. Trimming took off 5 bases at V and 14 bases at J, with 18 bases between the two ends. The CDR3 has 13 amino acids. The chain's CDR3 is CASSPPISGGLFF. CDR3 DNA sequence: TGTGCCAGCAGTCCCCCCATCTCAGGCGGGCTGTTTTTT.

The chain recombines TRBV6-6 with TRBJ2-1, with a tentative D call TRBD2 (6 bases). The germline V gene encodes CDR1 MNHNY and CDR2 SVGAGI (reference sequence). Deletions cut 2 bases from V and 9 bases from J, with 11 bases between. The CDR3 covers 13 residues. This CDR3 is CASSYEGLGEQFF. The CDR3 DNA reads TGTGCCAGCAGTTACGAGGGACTTGGTGAGCAGTTCTTC.

The rearrangement uses TRBV7-8 and TRBJ1-4; no clear D gene. The CDR3 is 13 residues long. The germline V gene encodes CDR1 SGHVS and CDR2 FQNEAQ. V lost 0 bases to trimming and J lost 7 bases, with 6 bases between them. CDR3 in amino acids: CASSLAPFEKLFF. CDR3 DNA sequence: TGTGCCAGCAGCTTAGCCCCGTTTGAAAAACTGTTTTTT.

The CDR3 region has the DNA TGTGCCAGCAACCTTCACGACAGGATAAATGTGGTAAATCAGCCCCAGCATTTT. Its protein is CASNLHDRINVVNQPQHF. This rearrangement joins TRBV28 to TRBJ1-5; perhaps TRBD1 as D (6 bases). Trimming took off 7 bases at V and 4 bases at J, with 26 bases between the two ends. Germline loops: CDR1 MDHEN, CDR2 SYDVKM. The CDR3 loop spans 18 amino acids.

This clone was seen a few times. J is TRBJ2-7 and V is TRBV28; a weak D match, TRBD2 (6 bases). Germline CDR1 and CDR2: MDHEN and SYDVKM. Trimming took 6 bases from V and 0 from J, leaving 18 bases between them. The length of the CDR3 is 16 residues. CDR3 sequence: CASRAPSMGLSYEQYF. The CDR3, as DNA: TGTGCCAGCAGAGCTCCATCAATGGGACTCTCCTACGAGCAGTACTTC.

The chain has TRBV7-9 and TRBJ2-7; no clear D. CDR3 length equals 13 residues. Germline V gene data show CDR1 as SEHNR and CDR2 as FQNEAQ (reference sequence). V lost 1 base and J lost 5, with 9 bases in between. CDR3 nucleotide sequence: TGTGCCAGCAGCTTAGTCACATCCCACGAGCAGTACTTC. Translated, it gives CASSLVTSHEQYF.

The gene calls are TRBV7-8 and TRBJ2-5; 10 nucleotides agree with TRBD2. Germline CDR1 reads SGHVS; CDR2 reads FQNEAQ. CDR3 length: 17 residues. Trimming removed 3 bases from V and 5 bases from J; junction bases left unmatched: 12. In DNA, the CDR3 is TGTGCCAGCAGCTTTCGGACTAGCGGAACCCGTTGGGAGACCCAGTACTTC. Encoded protein: CASSFRTSGTRWETQYF.

The V call is TRBV19, the J call TRBJ1-1; the match to TRBD1 covers 8 bases. Trimming took 5 bases from V and 1 from J; bases not matched to a gene: 9. Germline V lookup: CDR1 LNHDA, CDR2 SQIVND (reference sequence). CDR3 length equals 16 residues. CDR3 bases: TGTGCCAGTAGTGGGAACGCAGGGGGCTGGAACACTGAAGCTTTCTTT. This encodes CASSGNAGGWNTEAFF. Drawing the rest from reference TRBV19 and TRBJ1-1, the complete variable domain is DGGITQSPKYLFRKEGQNVTLSCEQNLNHDAMYWYRQDPGQGLRLIYYSQIVNDFQKGDIAEGYSVSREKKESFPLTVTSAQKNPTAFYLCASSGNAGGWNTEAFFGQGTRLTVV.

The chain uses TRBV2 and TRBJ1-2, with 8 positions matching TRBD1. The CDR3 consists of 12 residues. V dropped 8 bases and J dropped 4; count of bases not matched to a gene: 3. Germline assignment: CDR1 SNHLY and CDR2 FYNNEI. The CDR3 bases are TGTGCCAGCCGGACAGGGTTCTATGGCTACACCTTC. It codes for CASRTGFYGYTF.

V and J are TRBV18 and TRBJ1-4; possibly TRBD1 for D (6 bases). The germline V gene has CDR1 KGHSH and CDR2 LQKENI. Trimming left V 2 bases short and J 8 bases short, with 9 bases between. The CDR3 totals 13 residues. The CDR3 region is CASSPGGDEKLFF. The DNA for the CDR3 is TGTGCCAGCTCACCAGGGGGCGACGAAAAACTGTTTTTT.